This T cell receptor beta chain was sequenced in a study of cytomegalovirus exposure and HLA in healthy donors. Study-level results: When analyzed later, the rates of TCR association showed variation by HLA locus, with DRB1 the most and HLA-C the fewest. CMV antigen specificity was confirmed in vitro for a few CMV-associated chains.

Germline V gives CDR1 SEHNR, CDR2 FQNEAQ (reference sequence). The J segment lost 3 bases and the V segment lost 3 bases, leaving 9 bases of the junction unmatched. CDR3 size: 17 residues. Regarding this clone: The antigen is undetermined.

Use of 60 Vbeta and 13 Jbeta primers characterized the PCR. The assay was immunoSEQ multiplex PCR, and TCRdb's table has in-frame clones only and misses some. This sample yields 110,000 to 150,000 clones, of which about 76% are seen a single time; less than 5% belongs to the top ten. This sequence originates from a male donor in good health and CMV-seronegative. The J gene is TRBJ2-1, the V gene TRBV7-9; 9 nucleotides match TRBD2. The specimen was PBMCs. The CDR3 here is CASSLGTWTSDYNEQFF. The CDR3 DNA reads as TGTGCCAGCAGCTTGGGTACCTGGACTAGCGACTACAATGAGCAGTTCTTC.